Presented here are 4 T cell receptor beta chains from one specimen sequenced in a study of T-cell reconstitution after alpha-beta-depleted transplantation in children. Preparation of the TCRbeta library used unique molecular identifiers. TCRdb independently ran MiXCR on the PCR reads; one entry per CDR3 protein. Of around 400,000 distinct CDR3 sequences in the sample, roughly 22% were seen once. Sequences were derived from PBMCs from the stem cell graft donor, sampled from the stem cell graft. All receptors come from a human donor who donated a stem cell graft to a child with acute myeloid leukemia.

This clonotype was seen a few times. The V gene is TRBV20-1, the J gene TRBJ2-5; 10 nucleotides line up with TRBD2. Losses at the gene ends were 5 bases for V and 0 bases for J; bases not matched to a gene: 15. Germline lookup yields CDR1 DFQATT and CDR2 SNEGSKA (reference sequence). This CDR3 spans 18 amino acids. The CDR3 DNA is TGCAGTGCTCCCAAACCGGGACTAGCGTTTCCGTACCAAGAGACCCAGTACTTC. As protein: CSAPKPGLAFPYQETQYF.

This clonotype was counted at least ten times. The chain couples TRBV27 to TRBJ1-1; a possible D gene is TRBD1 (5 bases). The V gene lost 6 bases and the J gene lost 0 bases, with 8 bases spanning the gap. Looked up from germline, CDR1 is MNHEY and CDR2 is SMNVEV (reference sequence). CDR3 length equals 13 residues. CDR3 sequence reads: CASSTTVNTEAFF. The DNA of the CDR3 is TGTGCCAGCAGCACGACAGTGAACACTGAAGCTTTCTTT.

Many counts were recorded for this clonotype. The chain links TRBV12-3 or TRBV12-4 to TRBJ2-5; TRBD1 is a possible D gene (6 bases). This CDR3 has 14 amino acids. V was trimmed by 6 bases and J by 0 bases, leaving 11 bases between them. CDR3 residues: CASSLRQDQETQYF. DNA for the CDR3: TGTGCCAGCAGCTTAAGACAGGACCAAGAGACCCAGTACTTC.

This clonotype has only one observation. This sequence joins TRBV7-2 and TRBJ2-7, with D perhaps TRBD2 (6 bases). CDR3 length equals 13 residues. Trimming took off 1 base at V and 3 bases at J, with 7 bases between the two ends. Germline CDR1 is SGHTA and CDR2 is FQGNSA. As DNA, the CDR3 is TGTGCCAGCAGCTTAGGGGACTTCTACGAGCAGTACTTC. Encoded protein: CASSLGDFYEQYF.